This record looks at one T cell receptor beta chain sequence and its context. The sample originates from a study of CD8 T cells in Susac syndrome. Deletions cut 3 bases from V and 2 bases from J, with 10 bases between. This CDR3 has 15 residues. CDR1 and CDR2 (germline): KGHDR, SFDVKD. An amount of RNA that ranged from about 0.45 to 1 ug was reverse transcribed with random hexamers. The amplification used immunoSEQ multiplex PCR on TCR beta CDR3; it spanned 54 Vbeta and 13 Jbeta. Using its own MiXCR run on the immunoSEQ multiplex PCR reads, TCRdb lists one record per CDR3 protein. The table records about 60,000 distinct CDR3 sequences, approximately 94% of them present only once. From blood CD8+ and CD4+ T cells, TCR beta sequences were generated.

The source of this sequence is a human donor with multiple sclerosis. The sequencing sample was made of CD8+ T cells from PBMCs. The rearrangement uses TRBV24-1 and TRBJ2-1; no clear D gene. CDR3: CATSDAMTPYNEQFF. The CDR3 DNA reads as TGTGCCACCAGTGATGCGATGACACCCTACAATGAGCAGTTCTTC.